Listed below are T cell receptor beta chains from one sample, sequenced in a study of blood T cell repertoires in COVID-19. The protocol was immunoSEQ multiplex PCR, while the TCRdb copy is restricted to in-frame clones and leaves out a portion. The sample has about 260,000 clones; approximately 85% are singletons. Sequenced input: peripheral blood. The origin of the receptors is a human donor in a cohort sampled during active COVID-19. Both conserved end residues are part of each CDR3. A D gene is named only where the DNA matches it firmly. The size entry is marked missing in some rows and otherwise reads once, few, many or a size class.

TRBD1 12 - TRBJ2-1 TRBV12-3/TRBV12-4 CASSLETGLTFF TGTGCCAGCAGTTTAGAGACAGGGTTGACTTTCTTC
- 14 few TRBJ2-2 TRBV5-1 CASSLRQATGELFF TGCGCCAGCAGCTTGAGACAGGCCACCGGGGAGCTGTTTTTT
TRBD2 16 - TRBJ2-7 TRBV3-1/TRBV3-2 CASSQGLAGGSYEQYF TGTGCCAGCAGCCAAGGACTAGCGGGAGGATCTTACGAGCAGTACTTC
- 14 - TRBJ2-1 TRBV6-2/TRBV6-3 CASRPPRGGNEQFF TGTGCCAGCAGACCTCCCCGCGGCGGCAATGAGCAGTTCTTC
- 14 - TRBJ1-3 TRBV24-1 CATSEPGSGNTIYF TGTGCCACCAGTGAACCAGGCTCTGGAAACACCATATATTTT
- 13 - TRBJ2-2 TRBV12-3/TRBV12-4 CASSLKNSGELFF TGTGCCAGCAGTTTAAAGAATAGCGGGGAGCTGTTTTTT
TRBD2 17 once TRBJ2-3 TRBV7-9 CASSFSGIAGGTDTQYF TGTGCCAGCAGCTTTAGTGGGATAGCGGGAGGTACAGATACGCAGTATTTT
TRBD1 14 once TRBJ1-2 TRBV5-1 CASSLSGGNYGYTF TGCGCCAGCAGCTTATCAGGGGGAAACTATGGCTACACCTTC
TRBD2 13 - TRBJ2-7 TRBV7-2 CASSSLAAYEQYF TGTGCCAGCAGCTCCCTAGCGGCCTACGAGCAGTACTTC
- 16 - TRBJ2-2 TRBV6-5 CASSYSNAGNTGELFF TGTGCCAGCAGTTACTCGAACGCAGGGAACACCGGGGAGCTGTTTTTT
TRBD2 12 - TRBJ2-7 TRBV6-6 CASRLAGVEQYF TGTGCCAGCAGACTAGCGGGAGTTGAGCAGTACTTC
TRBD2 19 - TRBJ2-1 TRBV5-1 CASSRTSGSGVRGYNEQFF TGCGCCAGCTCGAGGACTAGCGGGAGTGGGGTCAGAGGGTACAATGAGCAGTTCTTC
TRBD2 16 - TRBJ2-1 TRBV7-2 CASSSTPGTTYNEQFF TGTGCCAGCAGCTCAACCCCCGGGACTACCTACAATGAGCAGTTCTTC
- 13 few TRBJ2-7 TRBV27 CASSPRAAYEQYF TGTGCCAGCAGTCCCAGGGCGGCATACGAGCAGTACTTC
TRBD1 17 - TRBJ2-2 TRBV30 CAWSVTGSGRVTGELFF TGTGCCTGGAGTGTGACAGGGAGTGGGCGAGTCACCGGGGAGCTGTTTTTT
- 14 - TRBJ1-2 TRBV19 CASSPSGNKRGYTF TGTGCCAGTAGTCCCTCGGGGAATAAGCGGGGCTACACCTTC
TRBD1 14 - TRBJ2-7 TRBV10-3 CAISGGTGSYEQYF TGTGCCATCAGTGGGGGGACAGGGTCCTACGAGCAGTACTTC
- 15 - TRBJ2-3 TRBV3-1/TRBV3-2 CASSQGGRIGDTQYF TGTGCCAGCAGCCAAGGGGGGAGGATTGGGGATACGCAGTATTTT
- 14 - TRBJ1-5 TRBV28 CASCRTTYNQPQHF TGTGCCAGCTGCAGGACTACATACAATCAGCCCCAGCATTTT
TRBD2 14 - TRBJ2-5 TRBV13 CASSLAGGGETQYF TGTGCCAGCAGCTTAGCGGGAGGGGGTGAGACCCAGTACTTC